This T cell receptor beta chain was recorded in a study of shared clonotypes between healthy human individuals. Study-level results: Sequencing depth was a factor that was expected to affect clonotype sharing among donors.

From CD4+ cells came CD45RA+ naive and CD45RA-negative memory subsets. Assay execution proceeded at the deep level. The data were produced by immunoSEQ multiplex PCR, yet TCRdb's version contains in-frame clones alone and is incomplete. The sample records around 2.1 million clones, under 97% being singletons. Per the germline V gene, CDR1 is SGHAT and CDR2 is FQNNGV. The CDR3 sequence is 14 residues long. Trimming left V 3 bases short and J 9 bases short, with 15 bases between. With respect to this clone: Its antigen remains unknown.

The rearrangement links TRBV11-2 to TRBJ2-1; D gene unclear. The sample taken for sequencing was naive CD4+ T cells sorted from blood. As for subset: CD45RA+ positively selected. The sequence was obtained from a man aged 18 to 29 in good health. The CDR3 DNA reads TGTGCCAGCAGCTTTGCGCTAACCTATGGTGAGCAGTTCTTC. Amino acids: CASSFALTYGEQFF.